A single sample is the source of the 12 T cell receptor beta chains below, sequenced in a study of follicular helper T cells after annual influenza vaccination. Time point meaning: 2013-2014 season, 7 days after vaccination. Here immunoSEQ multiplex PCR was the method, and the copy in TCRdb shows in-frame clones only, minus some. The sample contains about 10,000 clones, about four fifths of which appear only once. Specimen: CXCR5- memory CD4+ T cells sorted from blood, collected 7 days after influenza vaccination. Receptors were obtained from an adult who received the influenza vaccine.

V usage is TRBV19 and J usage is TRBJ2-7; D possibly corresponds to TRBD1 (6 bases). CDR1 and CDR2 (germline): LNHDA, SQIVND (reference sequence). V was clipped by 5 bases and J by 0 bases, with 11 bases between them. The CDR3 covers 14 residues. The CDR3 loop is CASSRQESSYEQYF. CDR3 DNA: TGTGCCAGTAGTCGACAGGAAAGCTCCTACGAGCAGTACTTC.

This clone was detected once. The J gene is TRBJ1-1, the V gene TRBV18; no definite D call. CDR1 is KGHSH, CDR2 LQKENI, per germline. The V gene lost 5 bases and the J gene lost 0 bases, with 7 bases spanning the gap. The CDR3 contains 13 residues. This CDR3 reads CASSANLNTEAFF. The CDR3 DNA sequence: TGTGCCAGCTCAGCCAACTTGAACACTGAAGCTTTCTTT. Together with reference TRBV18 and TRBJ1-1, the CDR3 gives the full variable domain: NAGVMQNPRHLVRRRGQEARLRCSPMKGHSHVYWYRQLPEEGLKFMVYLQKENIIDESGMPKERFSAEFPKEGPSILRIQQVVRGDSAAYFCASSANLNTEAFFGQGTRLTVV.

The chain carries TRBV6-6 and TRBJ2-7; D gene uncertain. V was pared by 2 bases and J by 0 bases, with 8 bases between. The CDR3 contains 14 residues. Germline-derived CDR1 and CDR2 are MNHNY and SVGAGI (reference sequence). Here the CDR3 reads CASSYGVASYEQYF. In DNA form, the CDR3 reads TGTGCCAGCAGTTACGGGGTTGCCTCCTACGAGCAGTACTTC.

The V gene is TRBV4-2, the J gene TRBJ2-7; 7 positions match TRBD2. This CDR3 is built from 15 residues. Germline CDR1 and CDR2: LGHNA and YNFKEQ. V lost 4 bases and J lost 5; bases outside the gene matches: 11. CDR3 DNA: TGTGCCAGCAGCCCCCGGGCGGGGGTCCTGGACGAGCAGTACTTC. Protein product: CASSPRAGVLDEQYF.

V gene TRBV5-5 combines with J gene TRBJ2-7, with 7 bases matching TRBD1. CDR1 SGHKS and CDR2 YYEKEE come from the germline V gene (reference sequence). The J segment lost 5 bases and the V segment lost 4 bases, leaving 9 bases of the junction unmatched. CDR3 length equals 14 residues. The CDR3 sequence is CASSVQGIYNEQYF. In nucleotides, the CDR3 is TGTGCCAGCAGCGTACAGGGGATTTACAACGAGCAGTACTTC.

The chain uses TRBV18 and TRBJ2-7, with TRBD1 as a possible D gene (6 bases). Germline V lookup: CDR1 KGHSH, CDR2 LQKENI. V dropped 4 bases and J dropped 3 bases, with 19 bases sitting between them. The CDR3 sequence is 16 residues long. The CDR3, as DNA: TGTGCCAGCTCACTCTGGGACAACCAGGGGAGCTACGAGCAGTACTTC. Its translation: CASSLWDNQGSYEQYF.

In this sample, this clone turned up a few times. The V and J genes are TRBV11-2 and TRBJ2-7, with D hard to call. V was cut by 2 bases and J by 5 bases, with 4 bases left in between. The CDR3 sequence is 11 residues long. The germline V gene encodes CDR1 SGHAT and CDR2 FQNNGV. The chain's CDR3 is CASSLSHEQYF. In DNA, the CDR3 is TGTGCCAGCAGCTTATCCCACGAGCAGTACTTC. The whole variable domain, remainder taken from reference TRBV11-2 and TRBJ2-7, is EAGVAQSPRYKIIEKRQSVAFWCNPISGHATLYWYQQILGQGPKLLIQFQNNGVVDDSQLPKDRFSAERLKGVDSTLKIQPAKLEDSAVYLCASSLSHEQYFGPGTRLTVT.

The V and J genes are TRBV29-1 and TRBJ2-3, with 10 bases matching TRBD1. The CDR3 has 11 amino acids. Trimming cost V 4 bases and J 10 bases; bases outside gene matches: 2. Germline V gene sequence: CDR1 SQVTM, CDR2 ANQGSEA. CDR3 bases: TGCAGCGTTGGGGACAGGGGACCGCAGTATTTT. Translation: CSVGDRGPQYF.

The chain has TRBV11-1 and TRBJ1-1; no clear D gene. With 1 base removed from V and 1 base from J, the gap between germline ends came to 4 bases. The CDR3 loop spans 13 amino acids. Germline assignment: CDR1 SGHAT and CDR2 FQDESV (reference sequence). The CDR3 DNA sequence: TGTGCCAGCAGCTTAGGAGCGAACACTGAAGCTTTCTTT. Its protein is CASSLGANTEAFF.

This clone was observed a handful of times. The CDR3 loop is CSASGRPQHF. CDR3 DNA: TGCAGTGCTAGTGGTCGGCCCCAGCATTTT. This chain uses TRBV20-1 with TRBJ1-5; D is unclear. The V end lost 3 bases, the J end lost 9 bases, and 6 bases lay between the germline ends. The CDR3 runs 10 residues. The germline V gene encodes CDR1 DFQATT and CDR2 SNEGSKA (reference sequence).

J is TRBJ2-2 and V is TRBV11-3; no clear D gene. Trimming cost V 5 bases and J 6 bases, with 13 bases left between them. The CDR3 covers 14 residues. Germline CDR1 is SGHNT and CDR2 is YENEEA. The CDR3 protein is CASSPEELAGELFF. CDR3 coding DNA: TGTGCCAGCAGCCCAGAAGAATTGGCCGGGGAGCTGTTTTTT.

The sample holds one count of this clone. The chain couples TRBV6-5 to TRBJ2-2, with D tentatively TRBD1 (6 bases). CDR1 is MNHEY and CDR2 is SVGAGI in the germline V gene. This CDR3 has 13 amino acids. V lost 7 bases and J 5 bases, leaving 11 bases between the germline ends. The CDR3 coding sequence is TGTGCCAGCATGGTAGGGGGAACCGGGGAGCTGTTTTTT. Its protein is CASMVGGTGELFF.